This record concerns one T cell receptor beta chain sequence. The antigen remains unidentified. The sample comes from a study of cytomegalovirus exposure and HLA in healthy donors. The study's findings and limits: In vitro assays verified that a few CMV-associated chains recognized CMV antigens specifically. As a later analysis showed, several of the most significant clusters appeared to be linked to common viral pathogens.

A multiplex PCR was run with 60 Vbeta primers and 13 Jbeta primers. Repertoires were generated with immunoSEQ multiplex PCR, while TCRdb's copy carries only in-frame clones and drops some. Of about 200,000 clones detected, more than 75% appear once; the ten largest clones hold 3% to 4%. Trimming shortened V by 6 bases and J by 5 bases, and 25 bases separated the two germline ends. This CDR3 comprises 17 residues. The germline CDR1 and CDR2 sequences are LNHDA and SQIVND (reference sequence). Sequenced: PBMCs. This sequence joins TRBV19 and TRBJ1-1; possibly TRBD1 for D (6 bases). The TCR sequence derives from a male donor in good health and CMV-seronegative. The CDR3 sequence: CASRQIQGGGPGTEAFF. The DNA for the CDR3 is TGTGCCAGTAGACAAATCCAGGGAGGGGGGCCGGGTACTGAAGCTTTCTTT.